Below are 23 T cell receptor beta chains sequenced from a single sample in a study of shared clonotypes between healthy human individuals. The repertoire was sequenced with immunoSEQ multiplex PCR; TCRdb's copy has only in-frame clones and lacks some. This table has about 1.1 million clones, 75% to 80% appearing once. Specimen: memory CD4+ T cells from PBMCs. The subset: CD45RA-negative fraction. All receptors derive from a man in his late teens or twenties in good health. Some clones in this sample may be carry-over from other donors' samples.

V gene TRBV6-6 combines with J gene TRBJ1-1; D ambiguous. The CDR3 has 11 amino acids. Germline CDR1 and CDR2: MNHNY and SVGAGI (reference sequence). V gave up 8 bases and J gave up 4 bases, with 8 bases separating them. Written as DNA, the CDR3 is TGTGCCAGCCAGGCGAGCACTGAAGCTTTCTTT. This gives the protein CASQASTEAFF.

The gene calls are TRBV28 and TRBJ2-7; 11 bases fit TRBD1. The germline V gene has CDR1 MDHEN and CDR2 SYDVKM. The CDR3 is 14 amino acids. The V gene end was trimmed by 6 bases and the J gene end by 2 bases; junction bases not matched to a gene: 3. The CDR3 sequence: CASRRGQGAYEQYF. As DNA, the CDR3 is TGTGCCAGCAGAAGGGGACAGGGGGCCTACGAGCAGTACTTC.

This chain connects TRBV11-1 to TRBJ2-1, with a weak D call TRBD2 (5 bases). CDR1 and CDR2 (germline): SGHAT, FQDESV (reference sequence). The CDR3 is made up of 13 amino acids. V shed 1 base and J shed 9 bases, with 10 bases lying between them. The CDR3 sequence: CASSLERVGEQFF. In nucleotides, the CDR3 is TGTGCCAGCAGCTTAGAGAGGGTCGGTGAGCAGTTCTTC.

This chain uses TRBV18 with TRBJ2-2; D tentatively fits TRBD1 or TRBD2 (6 bases each). Trimming took 3 bases from V and 4 from J, leaving 12 bases between them. Looked up from germline, CDR1 is KGHSH and CDR2 is LQKENI. This CDR3 contains 15 residues. The CDR3 sequence is CASSPKGGGTGELFF. The CDR3 DNA is TGTGCCAGCTCACCGAAAGGGGGAGGCACCGGGGAGCTGTTTTTT.

This clone was observed a handful of times. V gene TRBV21-1 combines with J gene TRBJ2-5. TRBV21-1 corresponds to a pseudogene. The CDR3 runs 15 residues. CDR3 in amino acids: CASSKEETRGETQYF. In DNA form, the CDR3 reads TGTGCCAGCAGCAAAGAAGAGACGAGGGGAGAGACCCAGTACTTC.

The rearrangement links TRBV4-3 to TRBJ2-5; 9 nucleotides agree with TRBD2. V shed 6 bases and J 1 base; nucleotides not matched to a gene: 18. Germline assignment: CDR1 LGHNA and CDR2 YSLEER. The CDR3 loop spans 19 amino acids. The chain's CDR3 is CASSKVRPSGAGLQETQYF. The DNA for the CDR3 is TGCGCCAGCAGTAAGGTTCGACCTAGCGGGGCAGGCCTCCAAGAGACCCAGTACTTC.

For this clone: With a far larger clone one base away, a read error is the likely cause. This chain uses TRBV11-2 with TRBJ2-6; D gene unclear. Germline V lookup: CDR1 SGHAT, CDR2 FQNNGV. CDR3 length equals 14 residues. The CDR3 here is CAGSPISGANVLTF. Written as DNA, the CDR3 is TGTGCCGGCAGCCCTATTTCTGGGGCCAACGTCCTGACTTTC.

CDR3 in amino acids: CSVHYSDQETQYF. The CDR3 region has the DNA TGCAGCGTGCATTACAGCGACCAAGAGACCCAGTACTTC. V and J are TRBV29-1 and TRBJ2-5, with D uncertain. Trimming took off 6 bases at V and 0 bases at J, with 11 bases between the two ends. The CDR3 covers 13 residues. Germline loops: CDR1 SQVTM, CDR2 ANQGSEA.

The chain couples TRBV4-1 to TRBJ2-4, with 8 bases aligning to TRBD2. The CDR3 runs to 16 residues. The J segment lost 1 base and the V segment lost 1 base, leaving 3 bases of the junction unmatched. Germline assignment: CDR1 MGHRA and CDR2 YSYEKL. The CDR3 bases are TGCGCCAGCAGCCAAGGCGAGCGGGAGGCCAAAAACATTCAGTACTTC. Encoded protein: CASSQGEREAKNIQYF.

V usage is TRBV4-3 and J usage is TRBJ1-5; D remains ambiguous. V was trimmed by 0 bases and J by 2 bases, leaving 5 bases between them. Germline V gene lookup returns CDR1 LGHNA and CDR2 YSLEER. This CDR3 is 14 amino acids long. DNA for the CDR3: TGCGCCAGCAGCCAAGAAGGTGGCAATCAGCCCCAGCATTTT. It yields the protein CASSQEGGNQPQHF.

This clone was counted a few times. CDR3 in amino acids: CASSSHPGQGAYNEQFF. Written as DNA, the CDR3 is TGTGCCAGCAGCTCTCACCCGGGACAGGGGGCATACAATGAGCAGTTCTTC. The chain recombines TRBV7-6 with TRBJ2-1; the match to TRBD1 covers 12 bases. Germline CDR1 SGHVS, CDR2 FNYEAQ. The CDR3 is 17 residues long. Trimming at V came to 4 bases and at J to 4 bases, leaving 8 bases not matched to a gene.

V gene TRBV2 combines with J gene TRBJ1-6; TRBD1 matches 8 bases. CDR1 and CDR2 from the germline V gene are SNHLY and FYNNEI. The trim removed 7 bases at V and 9 bases at J, leaving 5 bases unmatched. The length of the CDR3 is 13 residues. CDR3 sequence (DNA): TGTGCCAGCAAGGGACAGGAAGTTTCACCCCTCCACTTT. Its protein product is CASKGQEVSPLHF. The full variable domain, its missing parts supplied by reference TRBV2 and TRBJ1-6, is EPEVTQTPSHQVTQMGQEVILRCVPISNHLYFYWYRQILGQKVEFLVSFYNNEISEKSEIFDDQFSVERPDGSNFTLKIRSTKLEDSAMYFCASKGQEVSPLHFGNGTRLTVT.

This chain links TRBV11-2 with TRBJ1-2; 9 bases map to TRBD1. CDR1 and CDR2 from the germline V gene are SGHAT and FQNNGV. The CDR3 covers 14 residues. J was trimmed by 12 bases and V by 5 bases; bases with no gene match: 13. CDR3 nucleotides: TGTGCCAGCAGCACAACTACCGGGACAGGGAGACACACCTTC. It specifies CASSTTTGTGRHTF.

This clone was seen just once. The genes are TRBV19 and TRBJ2-5; D remains ambiguous. The CDR3 has 12 residues. Trimming removed 3 bases from V and 3 bases from J, with 5 bases in between. Germline V CDR1 and CDR2: LNHDA, SQIVND (reference sequence). The CDR3 reads CASSIGEETQYF. CDR3 coding DNA: TGTGCCAGTAGTATTGGTGAAGAGACCCAGTACTTC.

The chain carries TRBV29-1 and TRBJ2-5; unclear D gene. CDR3 length equals 13 residues. V shed 7 bases and J shed 1 base, with 13 bases lying between them. CDR1 is SQVTM and CDR2 is ANQGSEA in the germline V gene. CDR3 sequence reads: CSAEGQFQETQYF. The CDR3 coding sequence is TGCAGCGCCGAAGGGCAGTTCCAAGAGACCCAGTACTTC.

In regard to this clone: Other DNA sequences in the same sample also yield this CDR3. The chain recombines TRBV19 with TRBJ1-1; possible D gene TRBD1, 5 bases. The CDR3 covers 13 residues. Trimming pared 1 base from V and 4 bases from J, leaving 7 bases between. The germline gives CDR1 LNHDA, CDR2 SQIVND (reference sequence). The CDR3 sequence: CASSIGRGTEAFF. Here the CDR3 DNA reads TGTGCCAGTAGTATAGGGAGGGGCACTGAAGCTTTCTTT.

This chain links TRBV7-2 with TRBJ2-3, with a weak D call TRBD1 (6 bases). Trimming shortened V by 4 bases and J by 3 bases, and 17 bases separated the two germline ends. The CDR3 sequence is 16 residues long. Germline CDR1 SGHTA, CDR2 FQGNSA. The CDR3 nucleotides are TGTGCCAGCAGCTCAAGGGGCACAGGGATGACAGATACGCAGTATTTT. Amino acid sequence: CASSSRGTGMTDTQYF.

The gene calls are TRBV18 and TRBJ1-6; D is possibly TRBD1 (5 bases). This CDR3 has 14 amino acids. Looked up from germline, CDR1 is KGHSH and CDR2 is LQKENI. The ends were cut back, 2 bases at V and 3 bases at J, with 5 bases in the middle. CDR3 region: CASSPDSYNSPLHF. Written as DNA, the CDR3 is TGTGCCAGCTCACCAGACAGCTATAATTCACCCCTCCACTTT.

This clone has only one observation. This chain joins TRBV28 and TRBJ2-1, with 8 bases aligning to TRBD1. Looked up from germline, CDR1 is MDHEN and CDR2 is SYDVKM. V dropped 1 base and J dropped 4; count of bases not matched to a gene: 9. The CDR3 loop spans 17 amino acids. CDR3: CASSLLPGQGAYNEQFF. The CDR3 nucleotides read TGTGCCAGCAGTTTATTACCTGGACAGGGAGCTTACAATGAGCAGTTCTTC.

The chain employs TRBV30 and TRBJ1-2; no firm D call. Germline V gene lookup returns CDR1 GTSNPN and CDR2 SVGIG (reference sequence). Trimming shortened V by 5 bases and J by 11 bases, and 12 bases separated the two germline ends. The CDR3 totals 10 residues. The CDR3 bases are TGTGCCTGGGGTCCCCCTGGTTACACCTTC. Protein: CAWGPPGYTF.

The chain recombines TRBV6-5 with TRBJ2-7, with D perhaps TRBD1 or TRBD2 (5 bases each). CDR1 MNHEY and CDR2 SVGAGI come from the germline V gene. V was shortened by 2 bases and J by 3 bases, with 14 bases between the two germline ends. There are 15 residues in the CDR3. For the CDR3, the DNA is TGTGCCAGCAGTTACGCCCGGGGCTCCTACTACGAGCAGTACTTC. It codes for CASSYARGSYYEQYF.

The chain links TRBV7-9 to TRBJ1-2; D call uncertain. The CDR3 is made up of 12 amino acids. The germline V gene has CDR1 SEHNR and CDR2 FQNEAQ (reference sequence). Trimming shortened V by 7 bases and J by 6 bases, and 12 bases separated the two germline ends. The CDR3 protein is CASTLVGNGYTF. CDR3 DNA sequence: TGTGCCAGCACCCTAGTGGGGAATGGCTACACCTTC. Filled out from reference TRBV7-9 and TRBJ1-2, the complete variable domain reads DTGVSQNPRHKITKRGQNVTFRCDPISEHNRLYWYRQTLGQGPEFLTYFQNEAQLEKSRLLSDRFSAERPKGSFSTLEIQRTEQGDSAMYLCASTLVGNGYTFGSGTRLTVV.

There are a few counts of this clone. The sample has other DNA sequences that encode this CDR3 too. The rearrangement joins TRBV6-5 to TRBJ1-1; unclear D gene. The CDR3 is made up of 13 amino acids. CDR1 and CDR2 from the germline V gene are MNHEY and SVGAGI. Trimming pared 4 bases from V and 0 bases from J, leaving 6 bases between. Here the CDR3 reads CASSSALNTEAFF. CDR3 nucleotides: TGTGCCAGCAGTTCGGCCCTGAACACTGAAGCTTTCTTT.